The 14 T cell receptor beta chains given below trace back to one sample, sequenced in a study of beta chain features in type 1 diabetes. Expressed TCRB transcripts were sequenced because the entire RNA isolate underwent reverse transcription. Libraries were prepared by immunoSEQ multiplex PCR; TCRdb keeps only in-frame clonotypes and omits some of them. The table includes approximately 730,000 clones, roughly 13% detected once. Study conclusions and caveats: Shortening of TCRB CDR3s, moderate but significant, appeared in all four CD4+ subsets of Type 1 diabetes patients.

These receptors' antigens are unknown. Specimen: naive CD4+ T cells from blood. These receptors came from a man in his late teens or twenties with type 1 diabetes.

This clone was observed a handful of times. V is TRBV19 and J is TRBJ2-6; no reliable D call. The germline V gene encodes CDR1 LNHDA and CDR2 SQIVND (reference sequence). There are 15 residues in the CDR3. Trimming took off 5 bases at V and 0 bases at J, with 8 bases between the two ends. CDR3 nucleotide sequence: TGTGCCAGTAGTCATGAGAGCTCTGGGGCCAACGTCCTGACTTTC. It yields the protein CASSHESSGANVLTF.

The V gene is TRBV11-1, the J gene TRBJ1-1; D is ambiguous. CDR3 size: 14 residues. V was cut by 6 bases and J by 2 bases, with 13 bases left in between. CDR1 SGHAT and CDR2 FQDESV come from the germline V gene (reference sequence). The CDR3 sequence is CASSRGPGNTEAFF. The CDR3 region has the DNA TGTGCCAGCAGTAGAGGTCCGGGTAACACTGAAGCTTTCTTT. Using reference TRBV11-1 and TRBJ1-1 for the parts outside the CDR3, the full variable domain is EAEVAQSPRYKITEKSQAVAFWCDPISGHATLYWYRQILGQGPELLVQFQDESVVDDSQLPKDRFSAERLKGVDSTLKIQPAELGDSAMYLCASSRGPGNTEAFFGQGTRLTVV.

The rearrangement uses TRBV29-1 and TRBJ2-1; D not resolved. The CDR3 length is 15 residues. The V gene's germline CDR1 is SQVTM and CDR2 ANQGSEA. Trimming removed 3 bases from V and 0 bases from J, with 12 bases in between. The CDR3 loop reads CSVESRFRSYNEQFF. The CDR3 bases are TGCAGCGTTGAGTCACGATTTCGCTCCTACAATGAGCAGTTCTTC.

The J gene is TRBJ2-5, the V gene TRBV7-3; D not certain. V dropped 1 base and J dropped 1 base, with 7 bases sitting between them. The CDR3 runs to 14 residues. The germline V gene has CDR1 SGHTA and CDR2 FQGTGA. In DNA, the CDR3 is TGTGCCAGCAGCTTAAGAGACGGCCAAGAGACCCAGTACTTC. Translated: CASSLRDGQETQYF.

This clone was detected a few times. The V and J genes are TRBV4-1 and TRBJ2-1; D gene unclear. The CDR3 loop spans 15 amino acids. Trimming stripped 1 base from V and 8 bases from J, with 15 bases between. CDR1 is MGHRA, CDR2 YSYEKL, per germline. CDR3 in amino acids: CASSQVGPVLDEQFF. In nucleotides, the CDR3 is TGCGCCAGCAGCCAAGTAGGGCCTGTTCTGGATGAGCAGTTCTTC.

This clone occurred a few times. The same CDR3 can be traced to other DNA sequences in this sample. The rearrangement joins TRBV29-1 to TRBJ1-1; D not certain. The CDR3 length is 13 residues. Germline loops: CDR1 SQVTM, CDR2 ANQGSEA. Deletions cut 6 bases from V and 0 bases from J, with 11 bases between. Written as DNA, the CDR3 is TGCAGCGTCGCACCTAGGTTGAACACTGAAGCTTTCTTT. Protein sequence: CSVAPRLNTEAFF.

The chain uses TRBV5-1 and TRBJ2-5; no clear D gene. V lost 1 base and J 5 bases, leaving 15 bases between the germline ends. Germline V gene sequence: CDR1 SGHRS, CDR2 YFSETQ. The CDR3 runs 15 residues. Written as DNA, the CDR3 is TGCGCCAGCAGCTTGTTGACGGTCTCTAGGGAGACCCAGTACTTC. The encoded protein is CASSLLTVSRETQYF.

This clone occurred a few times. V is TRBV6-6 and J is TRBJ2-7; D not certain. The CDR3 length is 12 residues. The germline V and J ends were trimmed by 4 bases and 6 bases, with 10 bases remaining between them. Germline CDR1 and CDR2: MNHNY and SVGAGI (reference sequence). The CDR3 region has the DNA TGTGCCAGCAGTTCTCTTGGCTCCGAGCAGTACTTC. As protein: CASSSLGSEQYF.

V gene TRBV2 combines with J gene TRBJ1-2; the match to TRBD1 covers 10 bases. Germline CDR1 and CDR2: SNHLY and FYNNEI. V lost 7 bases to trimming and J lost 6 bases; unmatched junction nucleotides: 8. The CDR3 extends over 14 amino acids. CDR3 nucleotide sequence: TGTGCCAGCATTAGGGACAGGGGAGAAAATGGCTACACCTTC. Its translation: CASIRDRGENGYTF.

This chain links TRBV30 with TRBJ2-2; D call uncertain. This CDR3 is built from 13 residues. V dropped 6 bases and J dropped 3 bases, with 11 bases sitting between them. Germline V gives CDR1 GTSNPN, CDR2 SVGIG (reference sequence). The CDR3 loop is CACATTDTGELFF. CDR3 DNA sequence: TGTGCCTGCGCCACTACCGACACCGGGGAGCTGTTTTTT. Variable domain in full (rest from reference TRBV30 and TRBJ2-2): SQTIHQWPATLVQPVGSPLSLECTVEGTSNPNLYWYRQAAGRGLQLLFYSVGIGQISSEVPQNLSASRPQDRQFILSSKKLLLSDSGFYLCACATTDTGELFFGEGSRLTVL.

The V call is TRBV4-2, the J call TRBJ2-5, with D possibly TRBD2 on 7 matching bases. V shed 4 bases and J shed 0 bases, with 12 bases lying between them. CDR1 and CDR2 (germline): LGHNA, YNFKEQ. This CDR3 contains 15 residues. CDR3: CASSRGEGDQETQYF. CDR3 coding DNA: TGTGCCAGCAGCCGTGGGGAGGGGGACCAAGAGACCCAGTACTTC.

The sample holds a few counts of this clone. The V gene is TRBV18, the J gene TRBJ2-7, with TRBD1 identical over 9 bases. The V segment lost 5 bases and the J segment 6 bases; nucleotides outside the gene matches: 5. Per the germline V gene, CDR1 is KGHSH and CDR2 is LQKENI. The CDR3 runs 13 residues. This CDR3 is CASSGDRASEQYF. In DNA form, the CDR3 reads TGTGCCAGCTCAGGGGACAGGGCGAGCGAGCAGTACTTC.

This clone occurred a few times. The CDR3 bases are TGTGCCAGCAGCCAGGAGCCGTTAGACACTGAAGCTTTCTTT. Residues: CASSQEPLDTEAFF. This chain links TRBV7-9 with TRBJ1-1; no clear D gene. Germline V gives CDR1 SEHNR, CDR2 FQNEAQ (reference sequence). This CDR3 comprises 14 residues. Between the trimmed V and J ends, which lost 5 bases and 3 bases, there was a span of 13 bases.

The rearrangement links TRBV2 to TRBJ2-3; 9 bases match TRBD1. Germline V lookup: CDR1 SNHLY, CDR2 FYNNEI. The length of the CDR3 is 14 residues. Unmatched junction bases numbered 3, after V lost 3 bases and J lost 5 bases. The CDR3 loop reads CASSEGQGGDTQYF. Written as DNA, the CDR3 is TGTGCCAGCAGTGAGGGACAGGGAGGAGATACGCAGTATTTT. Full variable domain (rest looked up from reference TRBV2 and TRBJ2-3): EPEVTQTPSHQVTQMGQEVILRCVPISNHLYFYWYRQILGQKVEFLVSFYNNEISEKSEIFDDQFSVERPDGSNFTLKIRSTKLEDSAMYFCASSEGQGGDTQYFGPGTRLTVL.